The rows below give T cell receptor beta chains drawn from one sample of a study of CD8 T cells in ankylosing spondylitis. TCRdb redid the calling of the 5' RACE reads with MiXCR, one entry per CDR3 protein. The table shows 200,000 to 300,000 distinct CDR3 sequences, with more than 20% occurring only once. The source material was blood, either unsorted or a sorted T cell fraction (not recorded which). These receptors all stem from a male donor with ankylosing spondylitis or in good health (not recorded which). CDR3s include the opening cysteine and the closing phenylalanine or tryptophan. The order of the fields is clone size, V gene, D gene, J gene, CDR3 protein, CDR3 DNA. D genes are given only for firm matches. Expanded clones get a size class; other rows say once, few or many, or leave the size out.

clone_size: few; v_call: TRBV12-3/TRBV12-4; d_call: TRBD1; j_call: TRBJ2-1; cdr3_aa: CASSVGQGKGEQFF; cdr3_nt: TGTGCCAGCAGTGTTGGACAGGGTAAGGGTGAGCAGTTCTTC
clone_size: many; v_call: TRBV3-1; d_call: TRBD2; j_call: TRBJ2-7; cdr3_aa: CASSQTSGTYEQYF; cdr3_nt: TGTGCCAGCAGCCAAACTAGCGGGACCTACGAGCAGTACTTC
clone_size: many; v_call: TRBV12-3/TRBV12-4; d_call: NA; j_call: TRBJ1-1; cdr3_aa: CASSQGRMNTEAFF; cdr3_nt: TGTGCCAGCAGCCAGGGACGGATGAACACTGAAGCTTTCTTT
clone_size: few; v_call: TRBV29-1; d_call: TRBD2; j_call: TRBJ2-5; cdr3_aa: CSVGSGGRGETQYF; cdr3_nt: TGCAGCGTGGGTAGCGGGGGCCGGGGAGAGACCCAGTACTTC
clone_size: NA; v_call: TRBV5-6; d_call: TRBD1; j_call: TRBJ1-2; cdr3_aa: CASSLVQGQYGYTF; cdr3_nt: TGTGCCAGCAGCTTGGTACAGGGACAGTATGGCTACACCTTC
clone_size: NA; v_call: TRBV5-1; d_call: NA; j_call: TRBJ1-1; cdr3_aa: CASSLGGGPDDTEAFF; cdr3_nt: TGCGCCAGCAGCTTGGGTGGCGGGCCGGATGACACTGAAGCTTTCTTT
clone_size: many; v_call: TRBV7-3; d_call: NA; j_call: TRBJ2-1; cdr3_aa: CASSLSAGSYNEQFF; cdr3_nt: TGTGCCAGCAGCTTATCCGCGGGGTCCTACAATGAGCAGTTCTTC
clone_size: NA; v_call: TRBV7-6; d_call: NA; j_call: TRBJ2-1; cdr3_aa: CASSLRGIEQFF; cdr3_nt: TGTGCCAGCAGCTTACGGGGCATCGAGCAGTTCTTC
clone_size: NA; v_call: TRBV7-6; d_call: NA; j_call: TRBJ2-1; cdr3_aa: CASSLDTLYNEQFF; cdr3_nt: TGTGCCAGCAGCTTAGATACCTTATACAATGAGCAGTTCTTC
clone_size: few; v_call: TRBV20-1; d_call: NA; j_call: TRBJ2-7; cdr3_aa: CSALDGTYEQYF; cdr3_nt: TGCAGTGCTTTGGACGGAACCTACGAGCAGTACTTC
clone_size: NA; v_call: TRBV20-1; d_call: NA; j_call: TRBJ1-4; cdr3_aa: CSALKGLTNEKLFF; cdr3_nt: TGCAGTGCTCTCAAGGGCCTGACTAATGAAAAACTGTTTTTT
clone_size: NA; v_call: TRBV7-2; d_call: NA; j_call: TRBJ1-3; cdr3_aa: CASSPHGSEYTIYF; cdr3_nt: TGTGCCAGCAGCCCCCACGGTTCGGAATACACCATATATTTT
clone_size: many; v_call: TRBV20-1; d_call: TRBD2; j_call: TRBJ2-5; cdr3_aa: CSAAHGGGAETQYF; cdr3_nt: TGCAGTGCAGCGCATGGCGGGGGGGCTGAGACCCAGTACTTC
clone_size: many; v_call: TRBV20-1; d_call: NA; j_call: TRBJ1-4; cdr3_aa: CSARDRGAGEKLFF; cdr3_nt: TGCAGTGCTAGAGATCGGGGGGCAGGGGAAAAACTGTTTTTT
clone_size: NA; v_call: TRBV6-2/TRBV6-3; d_call: NA; j_call: TRBJ2-3; cdr3_aa: CASSRDDTDTQYF; cdr3_nt: TGTGCCAGCAGTCGAGACGACACAGATACGCAGTATTTT
clone_size: NA; v_call: TRBV6-8; d_call: TRBD2; j_call: TRBJ2-7; cdr3_aa: CASSTPSGGAHEQYF; cdr3_nt: TGTGCCAGCAGTACACCTAGCGGGGGGGCCCACGAGCAGTACTTC
clone_size: NA; v_call: TRBV20-1; d_call: TRBD2; j_call: TRBJ2-3; cdr3_aa: CSADRLRTSGGWVDTQYF; cdr3_nt: TGCAGTGCTGATCGCCTAAGGACTAGCGGGGGATGGGTAGATACGCAGTATTTT
clone_size: NA; v_call: TRBV24-1; d_call: NA; j_call: TRBJ2-7; cdr3_aa: CATSASTVSYEQYF; cdr3_nt: TGTGCCACCAGTGCCTCCACAGTCTCCTACGAGCAGTACTTC
clone_size: few; v_call: TRBV3-1; d_call: NA; j_call: TRBJ2-1; cdr3_aa: CASSPQGTAGPYNEQFF; cdr3_nt: TGTGCCAGCAGCCCGCAAGGGACAGCGGGGCCCTACAATGAGCAGTTCTTC
clone_size: NA; v_call: TRBV9; d_call: NA; j_call: TRBJ2-5; cdr3_aa: CASSVQQGREETQYF; cdr3_nt: TGTGCCAGCAGCGTCCAACAGGGGAGGGAAGAGACCCAGTACTTC
clone_size: NA; v_call: TRBV25-1; d_call: NA; j_call: TRBJ2-1; cdr3_aa: CASSEPDRYNEQFF; cdr3_nt: TGTGCCAGCAGTGAGCCCGACCGCTACAATGAGCAGTTCTTC
clone_size: few; v_call: TRBV29-1; d_call: NA; j_call: TRBJ1-1; cdr3_aa: CSVMGARETNTEAFF; cdr3_nt: TGCAGCGTTATGGGGGCCCGGGAGACGAACACTGAAGCTTTCTTT
clone_size: few; v_call: TRBV20-1; d_call: NA; j_call: TRBJ2-3; cdr3_aa: CSARAGRPRGTQYF; cdr3_nt: TGCAGTGCTAGAGCAGGGAGACCGAGAGGTACGCAGTATTTT
clone_size: NA; v_call: TRBV12-3/TRBV12-4; d_call: NA; j_call: TRBJ1-4; cdr3_aa: CASSLTGEKLFF; cdr3_nt: TGTGCCAGCAGTTTAACCGGCGAAAAACTGTTTTTT
clone_size: NA; v_call: TRBV10-3; d_call: TRBD1; j_call: TRBJ2-3; cdr3_aa: CAISSGQGESSHTQYF; cdr3_nt: TGTGCCATCAGTTCAGGACAGGGGGAGTCGAGTCATACGCAGTATTTT
clone_size: few; v_call: TRBV11-2; d_call: NA; j_call: TRBJ2-7; cdr3_aa: CASSGPGDPYEQYF; cdr3_nt: TGTGCCAGCAGCGGACCGGGAGACCCCTACGAGCAGTACTTC
clone_size: NA; v_call: TRBV20-1; d_call: TRBD2; j_call: TRBJ2-7; cdr3_aa: CSARPPLAGTYEQYF; cdr3_nt: TGCAGTGCTAGACCCCCACTAGCGGGGACCTACGAGCAGTACTTC
clone_size: once; v_call: TRBV20-1; d_call: NA; j_call: TRBJ2-7; cdr3_aa: CSARDWEHEQYF; cdr3_nt: TGCAGTGCTAGAGATTGGGAACACGAGCAGTACTTC
clone_size: many; v_call: TRBV2; d_call: NA; j_call: TRBJ2-7; cdr3_aa: CASTEGARGVYEQYF; cdr3_nt: TGTGCCAGCACCGAAGGGGCCAGGGGTGTTTACGAGCAGTACTTC
clone_size: once; v_call: TRBV3-1; d_call: NA; j_call: TRBJ1-1; cdr3_aa: CASSQAQANTEAFF; cdr3_nt: TGTGCCAGCAGCCAAGCCCAGGCGAACACTGAAGCTTTCTTT
clone_size: NA; v_call: TRBV20-1; d_call: TRBD2; j_call: TRBJ2-3; cdr3_aa: CSARDPGIAGDAGTDTQYF; cdr3_nt: TGCAGTGCTAGAGATCCCGGGATAGCGGGGGACGCAGGCACAGATACGCAGTATTTT
clone_size: NA; v_call: TRBV10-3; d_call: NA; j_call: TRBJ2-7; cdr3_aa: CAISDRGSYEQYF; cdr3_nt: TGTGCCATCAGTGATAGGGGGTCCTACGAGCAGTACTTC
clone_size: many; v_call: TRBV5-1; d_call: NA; j_call: TRBJ1-2; cdr3_aa: CASSLTDNYGYTF; cdr3_nt: TGCGCCAGCAGCTTGACAGATAATTATGGCTACACCTTC
clone_size: NA; v_call: TRBV20-1; d_call: TRBD1; j_call: TRBJ2-7; cdr3_aa: CSAILVGTGNYEQYF; cdr3_nt: TGCAGTGCTATTTTGGTCGGGACAGGGAACTACGAGCAGTACTTC
clone_size: NA; v_call: TRBV5-6; d_call: NA; j_call: TRBJ2-2; cdr3_aa: CASSWRGQLETGELFF; cdr3_nt: TGTGCCAGCAGCTGGAGGGGACAGCTAGAGACCGGGGAGCTGTTTTTT
clone_size: many; v_call: TRBV6-2/TRBV6-3; d_call: TRBD2; j_call: TRBJ2-3; cdr3_aa: CASVRGGPADTQYF; cdr3_nt: TGTGCCAGCGTCCGGGGGGGGCCGGCAGATACGCAGTATTTT